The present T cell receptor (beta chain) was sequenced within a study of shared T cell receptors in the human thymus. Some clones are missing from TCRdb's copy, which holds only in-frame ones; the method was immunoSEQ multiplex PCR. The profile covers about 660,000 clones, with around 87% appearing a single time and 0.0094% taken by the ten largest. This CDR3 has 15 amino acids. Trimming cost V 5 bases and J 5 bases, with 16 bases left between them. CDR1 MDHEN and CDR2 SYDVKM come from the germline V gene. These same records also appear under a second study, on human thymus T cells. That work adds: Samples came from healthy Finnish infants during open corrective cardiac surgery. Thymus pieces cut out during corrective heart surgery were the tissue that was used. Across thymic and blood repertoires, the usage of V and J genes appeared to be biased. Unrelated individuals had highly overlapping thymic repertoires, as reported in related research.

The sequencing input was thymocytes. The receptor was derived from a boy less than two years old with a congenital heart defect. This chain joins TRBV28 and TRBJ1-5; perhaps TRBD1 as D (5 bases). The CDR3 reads CASSVRRDPDQPQHF. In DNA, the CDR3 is TGTGCCAGCAGTGTACGCAGGGATCCCGATCAGCCCCAGCATTTT.